This paragraph reports one T cell receptor beta chain. The antigen is undetermined. This specimen comes from a study of identical twins. Study-wide results and limits: Zero-insertion results could be subject to partial confounding by invariant MAIT and iNKT cells. Low generation-probability sequences were in excess among twin-shared out-of-frame alpha sequences.

Only healthy Caucasians were enrolled as donors. TCRdb re-derived calls from the 5' RACE reads in MiXCR, one entry per CDR3 protein. The sample has just under 550,000 distinct CDR3 sequences; roughly 15% are singletons. The V and J ends lost 1 base and 7 bases respectively, with 13 bases between them. The CDR3 extends over 13 amino acids. The V gene's germline CDR1 is DFQATT and CDR2 SNEGSKA (reference sequence). These data are also associated with another study on yellow fever vaccine responses in identical twins.

This rearrangement joins TRBV20-1 to TRBJ2-5; D could derive from TRBD1 or TRBD2 (5 bases each). This TCR was recovered from a woman younger than 35 in good health. The sequenced material came from CD4+ T cells sorted from blood. The CDR3 region is CSARGPVGGTQYF. CDR3 nucleotides: TGCAGTGCTAGAGGCCCCGTTGGGGGGACCCAGTACTTC.